Included here is one T cell receptor (beta chain) sequence, with context. Its antigen remains unidentified. Using immunoSEQ multiplex PCR, the repertoire was profiled, and TCRdb retains in-frame clones only, with some absent. The sample lists about 90,000 clones, 82% occurring once. These data come from a study of graft-versus-host responses after intestinal transplantation. The wider study: The recipients all started with anti-thymocyte globulin induction and then took tacrolimus and steroids for around three years.

J gave up 4 bases and V 5 bases, and 10 bases lay outside the gene matches. The length of the CDR3 is 15 residues. The germline V gene encodes CDR1 MNHNS and CDR2 SASEGT. General observations from the study: Some GvH clones appeared in ileal mucosa or blood before recipient bone marrow.

The sequencing here drew on unstimulated CD4+ T cells sorted from spleen or lymph node cells, taken before intestinal transplant. The TCR sequence derives from a human donor who received an intestinal transplant. V and J are TRBV6-1 and TRBJ2-5; 7 bases match TRBD1. CDR3 protein: CASSRGRGIGETQYF. CDR3 nucleotides: TGTGCCAGCAGTCGTGGCAGGGGGATAGGAGAGACCCAGTACTTC.